The clone carrying this T cell receptor (beta chain) showed up many times. The source material, RNA transcripts, was used to amplify TCR beta CDR3 regions. TCR CDR3 regions were first amplified by RT-PCR with HTBI primers. TCRdb passed the multiplex PCR reads through MiXCR, listing each CDR3 protein once. Of 550,000 to 600,000 distinct CDR3 sequences listed, under 60% are singletons. V dropped 5 bases and J dropped 7; count of bases not matched to a gene: 16. Germline CDR1 reads MNHEY; CDR2 reads SVGAGI. The CDR3 is made up of 17 amino acids. This sample is part of a study of T cells in Graves' hyperthyroidism and ophthalmopathy.

The receptor comes from an adult woman with Graves' disease, either hyperthyroidism or ophthalmopathy (not recorded which). The chain recombines TRBV6-5 with TRBJ2-2, with TRBD2 matching over 7 bases. Sample: peripheral blood or thyroid tissue (not recorded which). The DNA of the CDR3 is TGTGCCAGCAGTCCCCGACTAGCCGTTCATTATGGCGGGGAGCTGTTTTTT. Translating it yields CASSPRLAVHYGGELFF.